The T cell receptor (beta chain) under discussion was sequenced for a study of cytomegalovirus exposure and HLA in healthy donors. PCR employed 60 Vbeta and 13 Jbeta primers. Sequencing was performed with immunoSEQ multiplex PCR; in TCRdb, only in-frame clones are kept and a portion is missing. Here the sample spans around 71,000 clones, about 60% being singletons. This CDR3 is built from 15 residues. Germline trimming cut 5 bases from V and 1 base from J; bases unmatched to any gene: 2. Germline V lookup: CDR1 SSHAT, CDR2 FNYEAQ (reference sequence). This clone was found a few times. What it recognizes is unknown. Study outcomes and limitations: A cluster of highly shared sequence variants was likely a sequencing artifact.

Sequencing was performed on PBMCs. The clonotype comes from a man under 40 in good health and CMV-seropositive. The chain employs TRBV7-7 and TRBJ2-5; 12 bases are a match to TRBD2. The CDR3 DNA follows: TGTGCCAGCAGCCTGGGACTAGCGGGCCAAGAGACCCAGTACTTC. Translating it yields CASSLGLAGQETQYF.